The 5 T cell receptor beta chains below come from one sample, sequenced in a study of neurological immune-mediated disorders. TCRdb used MiXCR to reprocess the 5' RACE reads, holding one entry per CDR3 protein. Of tens of thousands of distinct CDR3 sequences in the sample, less than 15% were seen once. As for time point: longitudinal time-point 2. The material sequenced was PBMCs. These TCRs come from a female donor with HTLV-1-associated myelopathy (HAM/TSP).

At least ten counts were recorded for this clonotype. This chain links TRBV4-2 with TRBJ2-7; 9 bases align to TRBD2. The trim removed 0 bases at V and 3 bases at J, leaving 9 bases unmatched. This CDR3 spans 17 amino acids. Germline V gene lookup returns CDR1 LGHNA and CDR2 YNFKEQ. CDR3 DNA sequence: TGTGCCAGCAGCCAAGATCCTTCGACTAGCGGCCTCTACGAGCAGTACTTC. As protein: CASSQDPSTSGLYEQYF.

This clonotype appeared many times. The J gene is TRBJ2-5, the V gene TRBV7-2, with 7 bases matching TRBD2. This CDR3 region has 14 residues. The V gene end was trimmed by 8 bases and the J gene end by 4 bases; junction bases not matched to a gene: 10. CDR1 and CDR2 (germline): SGHTA, FQGNSA. The CDR3 sequence: CASLPRGGGETQYF. DNA of the CDR3: TGTGCCAGCCTCCCTAGGGGCGGGGGAGAGACCCAGTACTTC.

This clonotype occurred many times. The V gene is TRBV3-1, the J gene TRBJ1-1, with no clear D. V lost 5 bases, J lost 1 base, and 5 bases lay in between. Germline values: CDR1 LGHDT, CDR2 YNNKEL (reference sequence). CDR3 length: 12 residues. CDR3 nucleotide sequence: TGTGCCAGCAGCACCCGGAACACTGAAGCTTTCTTT. This codes for CASSTRNTEAFF.

This clonotype was seen ten or more times. The CDR3 protein is CASSYSPGGLSSYNEQFF. Here the CDR3 DNA reads TGTGCCAGCAGTTACTCGCCCGGGGGGCTCAGCTCCTACAATGAGCAGTTCTTC. This rearrangement joins TRBV6-6 to TRBJ2-1; tentatively, D is TRBD2 (7 bases). Trimming cost V 0 bases and J 0 bases, with 15 bases left between them. Germline lookup yields CDR1 MNHNY and CDR2 SVGAGI (reference sequence). This CDR3 has 18 residues.

This clonotype has at least ten counts. The rearrangement uses TRBV15 and TRBJ1-2, with D unclear. Between the trimmed V and J ends, which lost 1 base and 8 bases, there was a span of 11 bases. The CDR3 runs to 13 residues. The germline V gene encodes CDR1 LNHNV and CDR2 YYDKDF (reference sequence). The CDR3 loop reads CATSRGFDGGYTF. In DNA, the CDR3 is TGTGCCACCAGCAGAGGGTTTGATGGGGGCTACACCTTC.